This T cell receptor beta chain was captured in a study of T-cell reconstitution after alpha-beta-depleted transplantation in children. Findings of the study overall: By about two months after transplant, alpha-beta T cells reportedly arose from several hundred graft clones that had expanded. Elevated TCRbeta diversity at day 60 was traced, in some patients, to surviving recipient T cells and thymic progenitors. Newly produced T cells mostly provided counts and TCRbeta diversity after one year, as hyperexpanded clones declined.

Preparation of the TCRbeta library used unique molecular identifiers. Each CDR3 protein is one row after TCRdb ran MiXCR on the PCR reads. Counted here are about 600,000 distinct CDR3 sequences, 23% occurring once; the ten biggest clones make up around an eighth. Unmatched junction bases numbered 7, after V lost 5 bases and J lost 7 bases. CDR3 length: 14 amino acids. CDR1 is MNHEY, CDR2 SVGAGI, per germline. Only a few counts were recorded for this clonotype. The target antigen is unknown. Source: PBMCs, mostly from graft donor cells, taken 360 days after TCRalphabeta/CD19-depleted stem cell transplant. This sequence originates from a boy less than two years old who had a stem cell transplant for acute myeloid leukemia, so the T cells may come from the graft donor. The chain carries TRBV6-5 and TRBJ1-1; 10 nucleotides align to TRBD1. The CDR3 bases are TGTGCCAGCAGTCCACGGGGACAGGGGAATGAAGCTTTCTTT. The encoded protein is CASSPRGQGNEAFF.